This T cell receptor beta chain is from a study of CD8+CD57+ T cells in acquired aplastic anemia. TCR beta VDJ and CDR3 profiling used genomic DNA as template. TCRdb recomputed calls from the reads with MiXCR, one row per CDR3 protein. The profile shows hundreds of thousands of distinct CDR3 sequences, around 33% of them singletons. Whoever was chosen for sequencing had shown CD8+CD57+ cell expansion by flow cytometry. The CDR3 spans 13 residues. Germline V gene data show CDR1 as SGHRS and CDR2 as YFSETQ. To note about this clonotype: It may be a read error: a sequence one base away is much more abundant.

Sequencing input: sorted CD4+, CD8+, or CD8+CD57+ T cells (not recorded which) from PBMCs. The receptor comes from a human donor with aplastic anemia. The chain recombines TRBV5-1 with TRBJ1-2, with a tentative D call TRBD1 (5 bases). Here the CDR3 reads CASGLARGDGYTF. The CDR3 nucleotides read TGCGCCAGCGGCTTGGCAAGGGGTGACGGCTACACCTTC.